The rows below give T cell receptor beta chains drawn from one sample of a study of T cells expressing NK-cell markers. TCRdb re-called the 5' RACE reads, yielding one record per CDR3 amino acid sequence without DNA. The sample has under 200,000 distinct CDR3 sequences. Sequencing was done on a sample of blood T cells: a sorted CD56 or NKG2C T cell subset, CD4+ or CD8+ T cells, or bulk PBMC T cells (not recorded which). The receptors were gathered from a woman between 18 and 69 years old in good health. The CDR3 runs from the conserved cysteine through the conserved F or W. Size is stated for part of the rows, as once, few or many counts, or as a class when the clone is expanded.

j_gene | abundance | v_gene | CDR3aa
TRBJ2-4 | . | TRBV12-3/TRBV12-4 | CASSTGVAGVNIQYF
TRBJ1-4 | . | TRBV4-1 | CASSHYGATIIATNEKLFF
TRBJ1-5 | . | TRBV19 | CASRTGEQPQHF
TRBJ2-5 | . | TRBV20-1 | CSAAGLAGPETQYF
TRBJ2-7 | . | TRBV5-1 | CASSLDGQGNYEQYF
TRBJ1-2 | . | TRBV5-1 | CASSSSQDYYGYTF
TRBJ1-4 | . | TRBV2 | CASSVLGTNEKLFF
TRBJ1-5 | . | TRBV10-3 | CAISGATGANQPQHF
TRBJ2-3 | . | TRBV4-2 | CASSRELADQTDTQYF
TRBJ1-5 | . | TRBV7-9 | CASSLGSRNQPQHF
TRBJ2-7 | . | TRBV5-6 | CASSFRDGRNDEQYF
TRBJ2-1 | . | TRBV5-1 | CASSLRSGVRFF
TRBJ2-7 | . | TRBV12-3/TRBV12-4 | CASSQGAQAEQYF
TRBJ2-7 | . | TRBV2 | CASSVDRFSYEQYF
TRBJ1-1 | . | TRBV5-1 | CASSLDVGAGSEAFF
TRBJ1-1 | . | TRBV15 | CATNGGMNTEAFF
TRBJ2-3 | . | TRBV14 | CASSHLLGASTDTQYF
TRBJ2-7 | . | TRBV27 | CASSLNRWGGGNEQYF
TRBJ2-5 | . | TRBV5-1 | CASSSGGGKETQYF
TRBJ2-1 | . | TRBV24-1 | CATSDPISGEPPYNEQFF
TRBJ2-2 | . | TRBV20-1 | CSASIVFSCGTENTGELFF
TRBJ2-2 | . | TRBV12-3/TRBV12-4 | CASTSNGGAGELFF
TRBJ2-5 | . | TRBV7-3 | CASSLNGLQETQYF
TRBJ2-1 | . | TRBV11-3 | CASSLVAANEQFF
TRBJ1-1 | . | TRBV11-2 | CASGAENTEAFF
TRBJ2-3 | . | TRBV6-1 | CASTVELPSSTDTQYF
TRBJ2-7 | . | TRBV29-1 | CSAGGGQTYEQYF
TRBJ2-3 | . | TRBV5-8 | CASSSGLAATGRDTQYF
TRBJ2-1 | . | TRBV5-1 | CASSWTYNEQFF
TRBJ2-1 | . | TRBV5-6 | CASSRVDEQFF
TRBJ2-1 | . | TRBV5-1 | CASSPGTELYNEQFF
TRBJ1-5 | . | TRBV12-3/TRBV12-4 | CASTFWDKNQPQHF
TRBJ1-1 | . | TRBV5-1 | CASSLGGLGAEAFF
TRBJ2-1 | . | TRBV7-2 | CASNRLAGGHNEQFF
TRBJ2-1 | . | TRBV20-1 | CSAGRTSGSYEQFF
TRBJ2-2 | . | TRBV28 | CASSLIEAGGLTGELFF
TRBJ2-3 | . | TRBV5-1 | CASTPGSGLAADTQYF
TRBJ2-7 | . | TRBV7-3 | CASSPRGPYEQYF
TRBJ2-1 | . | TRBV5-1 | CASGRGQSGNEQFF
TRBJ2-2 | . | TRBV5-1 | CASSPAWTTSTGELFF
TRBJ1-5 | . | TRBV12-3/TRBV12-4 | CASSLGLMNQPQHF
TRBJ1-5 | . | TRBV6-1 | CASTEGPAFNQPQHF
TRBJ2-5 | . | TRBV5-1 | CASRDGRGEETQYF
TRBJ1-6 | . | TRBV3-1 | CASSQGQGVGSPLHF
TRBJ2-2 | medium-sized | TRBV5-1 | CASSLSTGDGGELFF
TRBJ2-7 | . | TRBV30 | CAWSPIPNHEQYF
TRBJ1-1 | . | TRBV2 | CASDERNTEAFF
TRBJ2-2 | . | TRBV19 | CASSGSPRVGELFF
TRBJ1-1 | . | TRBV2 | CASSADRMGGNTEAFF
TRBJ2-2 | . | TRBV12-3/TRBV12-4 | CASSPGNSRTGELFF
TRBJ2-6 | . | TRBV2 | CASSGNSGANVLTF
TRBJ2-1 | . | TRBV2 | CASIVDGGRNEQFF
TRBJ2-7 | . | TRBV7-3 | CASSLNGDINEQYF
TRBJ1-4 | . | TRBV6-5 | CASSSSGTGYEKLFF
TRBJ2-5 | . | TRBV7-2 | CASSTSSGREGETQYF
TRBJ1-2 | . | TRBV12-3/TRBV12-4 | CASSFGGVTYGYTF
TRBJ2-1 | . | TRBV12-3/TRBV12-4 | CASSFRGEQFF
TRBJ1-5 | . | TRBV20-1 | CSARDFRRAGGPQHF
TRBJ2-3 | . | TRBV7-3 | CASSRTGERADTQYF
TRBJ1-5 | . | TRBV5-1 | CASSASGKDLNKPQHF